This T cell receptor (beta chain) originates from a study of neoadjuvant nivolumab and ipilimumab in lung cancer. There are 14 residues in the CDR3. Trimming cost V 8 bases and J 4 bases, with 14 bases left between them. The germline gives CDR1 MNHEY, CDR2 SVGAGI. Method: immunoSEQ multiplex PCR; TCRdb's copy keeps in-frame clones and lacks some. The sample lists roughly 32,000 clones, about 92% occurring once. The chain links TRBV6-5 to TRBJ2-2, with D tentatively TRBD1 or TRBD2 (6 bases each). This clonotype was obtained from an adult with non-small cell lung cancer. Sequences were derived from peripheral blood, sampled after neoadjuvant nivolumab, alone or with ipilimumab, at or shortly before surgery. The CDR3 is CASASQGGTGELFF. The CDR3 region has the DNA TGTGCCAGCGCCTCACAGGGAGGCACCGGGGAGCTGTTTTTT.